The sequence of this TCR beta chain was determined in a study of CD8 T cells in Susac syndrome. The RNA, roughly 0.45 to 1 ug, was put through reverse transcription using random hexamers. It was immunoSEQ multiplex PCR that amplified TCR beta CDR3 across 54 Vbeta and 13 Jbeta. TCRdb processed the immunoSEQ multiplex PCR reads anew with MiXCR; each CDR3 protein has one entry. The data hold around 130,000 distinct CDR3 sequences, with roughly 92% observed a single time. CD8+ and CD4+ T cells taken from blood had their TCR beta sequenced. V lost 6 bases to trimming and J lost 0 bases, with 11 bases between them. The CDR3 runs to 14 residues. Germline-derived CDR1 and CDR2 are LGHNA and YNFKEQ.

Input material: CD4+ T cells from PBMCs. The chain recombines TRBV4-2 with TRBJ2-5; D might be TRBD1 or TRBD2, each matching 5 bases. The TCR originated in a human donor in good health. The DNA for the CDR3 is TGTGCCAGCAGTGTTGGGACGGACCAAGAGACCCAGTACTTC. This codes for CASSVGTDQETQYF.